A selection of T cell receptor beta chains follows, all from one sample in a study of blood T cell repertoires in COVID-19. The data were produced by immunoSEQ multiplex PCR, yet TCRdb's version contains in-frame clones alone and is incomplete. This table has roughly 110,000 clones, 80% to 85% appearing once. The sequenced sample was peripheral blood. The receptor source for this set is a man between 65 and 80 years old with acute or convalescent COVID-19. Each CDR3 is given with its conserved first and last residue. The D gene is left open where the match is weak. Clone sizes are given selectively: once, few, many, or a class where the clone is expanded.

13,few,TRBV2,TRBJ2-7,TRBD1,TGTGCCAGCTGTACAGGGGGCCCGGGGGAGCAGTACTTC,CASCTGGPGEQYF
13,.,TRBV7-2,TRBJ2-3,.,TGTGCCAGCAGCCCGGGTGGGACAGATACGCAGTATTTT,CASSPGGTDTQYF
15,.,TRBV18,TRBJ2-3,.,TGTGCCAGCTCACCACCTAGCTCGAGCACAGATACGCAGTATTTT,CASSPPSSSTDTQYF
17,few,TRBV5-8,TRBJ1-2,TRBD1,TGTGCCAGCAGCTTGGCCCCTGCTGGACAGGTTAACTATGGCTACACCTTC,CASSLAPAGQVNYGYTF
16,few,TRBV19,TRBJ1-5,TRBD1,TGTGCCAGTAAGGGACAGGGGGCGCGGTGGGATCAGCCCCAGCATTTT,CASKGQGARWDQPQHF
15,many,TRBV27,TRBJ1-2,.,TGTGCCAGCACACACTCTACAGCCGGAAACTATGGCTACACCTTC,CASTHSTAGNYGYTF
17,.,TRBV6-1,TRBJ2-7,.,TGTGCCAGCAGTGAAGTCTCCGGTCACCACGTCGGCTACGAGCAGTACTTC,CASSEVSGHHVGYEQYF
12,.,TRBV29-1,TRBJ1-2,TRBD1,TGCAGCGTATCACCACAGGGGTCTGGCTACACCTTC,CSVSPQGSGYTF
14,many,TRBV19,TRBJ1-2,TRBD1,TGTGCCAGTACCGGGACAGGGGAGACCTATGGCTACACCTTC,CASTGTGETYGYTF
13,.,TRBV9,TRBJ2-1,.,TGTGCCAGCAGCCCCGGCGGGGCAGGTGAGCAGTTCTTC,CASSPGGAGEQFF
16,.,TRBV28,TRBJ2-1,TRBD1,TGTGCCAGCAGTTTACGGACAGGGATGATGGGGGATGAGCAGTTCTTC,CASSLRTGMMGDEQFF
13,.,TRBV12-3/TRBV12-4,TRBJ1-5,TRBD1,TGTGCCAGCAGCGTTAGCCGGGACAGGGACTTGCATTTT,CASSVSRDRDLHF
14,.,TRBV9,TRBJ1-5,.,TGTGCCAGCAGCGTAGTTAATGTGAATCAGCCCCAGCATTTT,CASSVVNVNQPQHF
14,.,TRBV19,TRBJ1-4,TRBD1,TGTGCCAGTACCCTCGACAGGGTTAGTGAAAAACTGTTTTTT,CASTLDRVSEKLFF
14,once,TRBV5-6,TRBJ1-1,.,TGTGCCAGCAGCCCAGGGGAGGGGTACACTGAAGCTTTCTTT,CASSPGEGYTEAFF
12,.,TRBV19,TRBJ1-2,.,TGTGCCAGTAGTACACAGGGTGGCGGCTACACCTTC,CASSTQGGGYTF
15,few,TRBV7-2,TRBJ2-7,TRBD2,TGTGCCAGCAGCTTTCTAGCGGGGGGACTCTACGAGCAGTACTTC,CASSFLAGGLYEQYF
13,.,TRBV11-3,TRBJ2-7,TRBD1,TGTGCCAGCAGACAAACAGGGGGCGGCGAGCAGTACTTC,CASRQTGGGEQYF
15,.,TRBV4-3,TRBJ2-3,TRBD2,TGCGCCAGCAGCCAGGCTGGTAGCGGGGGTGATACGCAGTATTTT,CASSQAGSGGDTQYF
15,.,TRBV5-1,TRBJ2-5,.,TGCGCCAGCAGCTTGGCCGTACAGGCCGGGGAGACCCAGTACTTC,CASSLAVQAGETQYF
18,.,TRBV11-2,TRBJ2-2,TRBD2,TGTGCCAGCGGCCGGGGTCGGAGCGGGGGGTTTAACACCGGGGAGCTGTTTTTT,CASGRGRSGGFNTGELFF
13,few,TRBV5-1,TRBJ2-2,.,TGCGCCAGCAGCTTGGGGCCCACCGGGGAGCTGTTTTTT,CASSLGPTGELFF
17,.,TRBV19,TRBJ1-6,TRBD1,TGTGCCAGTAGTTCCCAGGACAGGAGCTCCTATAATTCACCCCTCCACTTT,CASSSQDRSSYNSPLHF
17,.,TRBV4-1,TRBJ1-4,.,TGCGCCAGCACCCAAGATGAAGGACAGTTCCTAAATGAAAAACTGTTTTTT,CASTQDEGQFLNEKLFF
14,once,TRBV5-1,TRBJ1-4,.,TGCGCCAGCAGCTTGAACAGGGCTGATGAAAAACTGTTTTTT,CASSLNRADEKLFF
17,once,TRBV18,TRBJ1-6,.,TGTGCCAGCTCCGAAGGTCCGCAGGGCTTCTATAATTCACCCCTCCACTTT,CASSEGPQGFYNSPLHF
15,.,TRBV4-2,TRBJ1-1,.,TGTGCCAGCAGCCAAGATGCAGACACGGACACTGAAGCTTTCTTT,CASSQDADTDTEAFF
17,many,TRBV15,TRBJ1-1,.,TGTGCCACCAGCAGAGATCACGGCGCCTTGACGGGGGCTGAAGCTTTCTTT,CATSRDHGALTGAEAFF
15,.,TRBV6-5,TRBJ1-4,.,TGTGCCAGCAGTTACCCAGGGAAAAATGAGGAAAAACTGTTTTTT,CASSYPGKNEEKLFF
15,.,TRBV9,TRBJ1-2,.,TGTGCCAGCAGCGTAGCCTCGGCAGGGGACTATGGCTACACCTTC,CASSVASAGDYGYTF
15,few,TRBV3-1/TRBV3-2,TRBJ1-3,.,TGTGCCAGCAGCCCGACAGTGCGCGCCGGCCACACCATATATTTT,CASSPTVRAGHTIYF
13,.,TRBV10-3,TRBJ1-5,.,TGTGCCATCAGGACATATCAGGATCAGCCCCAGCATTTT,CAIRTYQDQPQHF
13,.,TRBV19,TRBJ2-5,.,TGTGCCAGTGGAGGGGTGGGCCAAGAGACCCAGTACTTC,CASGGVGQETQYF
13,.,TRBV6-6,TRBJ1-6,.,TGTGCCAGCAGCCAACTTTCGAATTCACCCCTCCACTTT,CASSQLSNSPLHF
15,once,TRBV2,TRBJ1-1,TRBD1,TGTGCCAGCAGTGACCCGGGACAGGGGAATACTGAAGCTTTCTTT,CASSDPGQGNTEAFF
13,few,TRBV12-3/TRBV12-4,TRBJ1-1,.,TGTGCCAGCAGTTTAGCCCCCATGAGCGGAGCTTTCTTT,CASSLAPMSGAFF
10,.,TRBV29-1,TRBJ2-1,.,TGCAGCGTTAGGGGTGGTGAGCAGTTCTTC,CSVRGGEQFF
15,.,TRBV2,TRBJ1-1,.,TGTGCCAGCAGTGAGAGGCAGTTGACGAACACTGAAGCTTTCTTT,CASSERQLTNTEAFF
13,.,TRBV5-1,TRBJ1-1,.,TGCGCCAGCAGCTTCCACATGAACACTGAAGCTTTCTTT,CASSFHMNTEAFF
13,.,TRBV12-3/TRBV12-4,TRBJ1-1,.,TGTGCCAGTTCATCCAGGGGGAACACTGAAGCTTTCTTT,CASSSRGNTEAFF
15,few,TRBV6-5,TRBJ2-7,.,TGTGCCAGCAGTCGCGGAAGTGGCAGCTCCTACGAGCAGTACTTC,CASSRGSGSSYEQYF
18,.,TRBV4-3,TRBJ1-3,TRBD1,TGCGCCAGCAGCCAGGGACAGAGGTCCCAGGTATGGGGAAACACCATATATTTT,CASSQGQRSQVWGNTIYF
15,.,TRBV7-3,TRBJ2-3,TRBD2,TGTGCCAGCAGCCAAACTAGCGGGAGCACAGATACGCAGTATTTT,CASSQTSGSTDTQYF
15,once,TRBV15,TRBJ1-1,TRBD1,TGTGCCACCAGCAGTCGACAGGGGAAGACTACTGAAGCTTTCTTT,CATSSRQGKTTEAFF